These T cell receptor beta chains were read from a single sample in a study of blood T cell repertoires in COVID-19. This table comes from immunoSEQ multiplex PCR, and its TCRdb copy is limited to in-frame clones, with some not included. The table has about 170,000 clones, roughly 80% seen once. Sequenced input: peripheral blood. The receptor set was obtained from a woman aged 80 or over with acute or convalescent COVID-19. Both conserved end residues are part of each CDR3. A D gene is named only where the DNA matches it firmly. Size is omitted from some rows. Given values are once, few, many or a class for expanded clones.

d_call	v_call	cdr3_length	j_call	clone_size	cdr3_nt	cdr3_aa
NA	TRBV30	13	TRBJ1-2	once	TGTGCCTGGAATTGGGCAGGGAACTATGGCTACACCTTC	CAWNWAGNYGYTF
NA	TRBV11-3	13	TRBJ1-1	NA	TGTGCCAGCAGCTTAGGCAGGAACACTGAAGCTTTCTTT	CASSLGRNTEAFF
TRBD1	TRBV2	17	TRBJ2-6	NA	TGTGCCAGCAGCAATACAGGGGACCTCTCTGGGGCCAACGTCCTGACTTTC	CASSNTGDLSGANVLTF
TRBD1	TRBV4-3	14	TRBJ1-2	NA	TGCGCCAGCAGCCACCGGGACAGCCTCGGGGGCTACACCTTC	CASSHRDSLGGYTF
NA	TRBV7-9	15	TRBJ2-5	few	TGTGCCAGCAGCCCTTTGACTTCTCTCCAAGAGACCCAGTACTTC	CASSPLTSLQETQYF
TRBD1	TRBV28	15	TRBJ1-2	NA	TGTGCCAGCAGGGAACCGGGACAGGGACGCCATGGCTACACCTTC	CASREPGQGRHGYTF
NA	TRBV11-3	15	TRBJ1-1	NA	TGTGCCAGCAGCTTCTTTGCAGCGGGGGACACTGAAGCTTTCTTT	CASSFFAAGDTEAFF
TRBD2	TRBV6-2/TRBV6-3	17	TRBJ2-1	NA	TGTGCCAGCAGCGAGACTAGCGGGGTTCCCAATTACAATGAGCAGTTCTTC	CASSETSGVPNYNEQFF
TRBD1	TRBV5-6	14	TRBJ1-2	NA	TGTGCCAGCAGCCTGACAGGGGGTATTTATGGCTACACCTTC	CASSLTGGIYGYTF
TRBD1	TRBV7-2	17	TRBJ2-2	NA	TGTGCCAGCAGCTGGCGCCGGGACAGGGCTACCACCGGGGAGCTGTTTTTT	CASSWRRDRATTGELFF
TRBD1	TRBV4-1	15	TRBJ1-2	once	TGCGCCAGCAGCCAAGGGGACAGGGTGATCTATGGCTACACCTTC	CASSQGDRVIYGYTF